These 3 T cell receptor beta chains originate from one sample sequenced in a study of shared clonotypes between healthy human individuals. Some clones are missing from TCRdb's copy, which holds only in-frame ones; the method was immunoSEQ multiplex PCR. The table records over 1.4 million clones, roughly 96% of them present only once. The specimen was naive CD4+ T cells sorted from blood. Subset indicated: CD45RA+ positively selected. The receptors were gathered from a young man in good health.

The V call is TRBV7-6, the J call TRBJ2-5; 8 bases agree with TRBD1. Germline CDR1 and CDR2: SGHVS and FNYEAQ. The CDR3 has 17 amino acids. V shed 1 base and J 0 bases; nucleotides not matched to a gene: 7. This CDR3 reads CASSLGAGGADQETQYF. In nucleotides, the CDR3 is TGTGCCAGCAGCTTAGGGGCAGGGGGCGCAGACCAAGAGACCCAGTACTTC.

This clone was detected a few times. The V gene is TRBV28, the J gene TRBJ1-5; D is possibly TRBD1 (5 bases). The CDR3 length is 12 residues. V lost 7 bases to trimming and J lost 8 bases, with 12 bases between them. CDR1 is MDHEN, CDR2 SYDVKM, per germline. CDR3 sequence: CASTGLGKPQHF. The CDR3 DNA reads TGTGCCAGCACGGGGCTTGGTAAGCCCCAGCATTTT.

V and J are TRBV9 and TRBJ2-5, with 13 bases identical to TRBD2. Germline V gene sequence: CDR1 SGDLS, CDR2 YYNGEE. J was trimmed by 5 bases and V by 0 bases; bases with no gene match: 7. This CDR3 comprises 17 residues. The CDR3 DNA reads as TGTGCCAGCAGCGTAGTTCCGGGGACTAGCGGGATCGAGACCCAGTACTTC. Translating gives CASSVVPGTSGIETQYF. The variable domain in full, with the rest retrieved from reference TRBV9 and TRBJ2-5, is DSGVTQTPKHLITATGQRVTLRCSPRSGDLSVYWYQQSLDQGLQFLIQYYNGEERAKGNILERFSAQQFPDLHSELNLSSLELGDSALYFCASSVVPGTSGIETQYFGPGTRLLVL.